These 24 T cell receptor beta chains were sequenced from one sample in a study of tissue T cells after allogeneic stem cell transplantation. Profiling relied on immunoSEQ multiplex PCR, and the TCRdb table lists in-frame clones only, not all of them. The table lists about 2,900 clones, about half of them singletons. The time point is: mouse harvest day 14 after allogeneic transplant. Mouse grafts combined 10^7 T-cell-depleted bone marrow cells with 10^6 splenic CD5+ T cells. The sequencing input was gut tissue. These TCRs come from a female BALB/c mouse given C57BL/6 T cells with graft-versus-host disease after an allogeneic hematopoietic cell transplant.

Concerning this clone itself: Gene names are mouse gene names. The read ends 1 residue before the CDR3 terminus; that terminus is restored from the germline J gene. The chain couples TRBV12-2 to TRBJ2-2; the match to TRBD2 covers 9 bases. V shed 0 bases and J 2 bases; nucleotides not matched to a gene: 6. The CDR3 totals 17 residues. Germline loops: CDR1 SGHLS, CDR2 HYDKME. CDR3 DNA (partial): TGTGCCAGCTCTCTCGCCTGGGGGGGGCAGAACACCGGGCAGCTCTAC. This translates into CASSLAWGGQNTGQLY. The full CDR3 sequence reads CASSLAWGGQNTGQLYF.

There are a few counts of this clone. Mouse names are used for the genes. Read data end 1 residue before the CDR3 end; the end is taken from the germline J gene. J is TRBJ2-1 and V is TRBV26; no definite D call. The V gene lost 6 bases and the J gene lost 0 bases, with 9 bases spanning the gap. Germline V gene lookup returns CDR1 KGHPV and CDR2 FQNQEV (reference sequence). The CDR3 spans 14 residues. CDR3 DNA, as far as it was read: TGTGCCAGCAGCCAACAAATTAACTATGCTGAGCAGTTC. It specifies CASSQQINYAEQF. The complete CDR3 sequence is CASSQQINYAEQFF.

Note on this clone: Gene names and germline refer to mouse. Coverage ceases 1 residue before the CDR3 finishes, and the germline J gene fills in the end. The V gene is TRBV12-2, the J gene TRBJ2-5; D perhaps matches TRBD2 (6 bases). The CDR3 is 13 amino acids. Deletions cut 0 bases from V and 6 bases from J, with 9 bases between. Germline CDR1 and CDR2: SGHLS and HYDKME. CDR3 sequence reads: CASSLVGEDTQYF. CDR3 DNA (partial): TGTGCCAGCTCTCTCGTGGGGGAGGACACCCAGTAC.

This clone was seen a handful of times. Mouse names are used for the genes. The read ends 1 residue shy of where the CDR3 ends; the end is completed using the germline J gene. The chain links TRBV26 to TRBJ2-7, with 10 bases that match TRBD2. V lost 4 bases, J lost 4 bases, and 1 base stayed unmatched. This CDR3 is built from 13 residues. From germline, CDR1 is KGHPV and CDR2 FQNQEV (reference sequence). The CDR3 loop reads CASSPGLGYEQYF. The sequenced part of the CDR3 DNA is TGTGCCAGCAGTCCGGGACTGGGGTATGAACAGTAC.

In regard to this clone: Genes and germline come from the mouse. Incomplete CDR3 DNA: TGTGCCAGCAGTCTTACGGAAAACACCGGGCAGCTCTAC. Its translation is CASSLTENTGQLY. The CDR3 in full is CASSLTENTGQLYF. The chain uses TRBV26 and TRBJ2-2; no reliable D call. Read sequence stops 1 residue before the CDR3 end, and the germline J gene provides the missing end. The CDR3 runs 14 residues. V was pared by 3 bases and J by 1 base, with 6 bases between. CDR1 and CDR2 from the germline V gene are KGHPV and FQNQEV (reference sequence).

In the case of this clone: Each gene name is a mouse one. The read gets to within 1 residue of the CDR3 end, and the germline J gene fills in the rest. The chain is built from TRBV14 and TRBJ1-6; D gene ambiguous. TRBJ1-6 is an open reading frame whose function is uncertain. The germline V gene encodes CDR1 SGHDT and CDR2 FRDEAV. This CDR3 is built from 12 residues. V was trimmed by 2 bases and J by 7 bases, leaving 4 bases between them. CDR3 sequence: CASSLGNSPLYF. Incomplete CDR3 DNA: TGTGCCAGCAGTTTGGGGAATTCGCCCCTCTAC.

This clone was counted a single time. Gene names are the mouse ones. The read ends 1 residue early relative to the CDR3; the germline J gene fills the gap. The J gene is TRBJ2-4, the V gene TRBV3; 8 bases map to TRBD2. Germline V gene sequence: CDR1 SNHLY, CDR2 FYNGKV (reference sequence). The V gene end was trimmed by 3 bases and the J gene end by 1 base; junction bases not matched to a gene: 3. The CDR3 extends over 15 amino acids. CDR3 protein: CASSLGWGGQNTLYF. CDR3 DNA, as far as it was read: TGTGCCAGCAGCTTGGGCTGGGGGGGTCAAAACACCTTGTAC.

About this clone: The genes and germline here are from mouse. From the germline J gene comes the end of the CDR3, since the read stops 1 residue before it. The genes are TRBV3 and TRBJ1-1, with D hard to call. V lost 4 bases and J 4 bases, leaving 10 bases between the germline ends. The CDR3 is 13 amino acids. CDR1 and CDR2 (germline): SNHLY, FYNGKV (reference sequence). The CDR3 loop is CASSSTRGTEVFF. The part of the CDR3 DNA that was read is TGTGCCAGCAGCTCGACACGGGGCACAGAAGTCTTC.

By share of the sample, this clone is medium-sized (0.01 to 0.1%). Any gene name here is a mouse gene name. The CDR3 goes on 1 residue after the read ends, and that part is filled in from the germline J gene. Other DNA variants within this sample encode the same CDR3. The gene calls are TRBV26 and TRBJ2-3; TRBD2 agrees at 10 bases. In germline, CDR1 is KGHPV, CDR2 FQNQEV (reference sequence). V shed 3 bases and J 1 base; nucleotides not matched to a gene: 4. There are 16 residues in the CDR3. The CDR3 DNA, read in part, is TGTGCCAGCAGTCTCTGGGGGGGCGCGGGTGCAGAAACGCTGTAT. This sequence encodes CASSLWGGAGAETLY. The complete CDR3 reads CASSLWGGAGAETLYF.

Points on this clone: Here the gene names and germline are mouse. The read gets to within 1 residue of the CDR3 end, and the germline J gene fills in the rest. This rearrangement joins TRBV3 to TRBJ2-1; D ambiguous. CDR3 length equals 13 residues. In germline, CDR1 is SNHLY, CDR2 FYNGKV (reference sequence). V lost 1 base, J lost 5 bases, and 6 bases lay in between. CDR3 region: CASSLESDAEQFF. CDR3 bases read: TGTGCCAGCAGCTTAGAGTCAGATGCTGAGCAGTTC.

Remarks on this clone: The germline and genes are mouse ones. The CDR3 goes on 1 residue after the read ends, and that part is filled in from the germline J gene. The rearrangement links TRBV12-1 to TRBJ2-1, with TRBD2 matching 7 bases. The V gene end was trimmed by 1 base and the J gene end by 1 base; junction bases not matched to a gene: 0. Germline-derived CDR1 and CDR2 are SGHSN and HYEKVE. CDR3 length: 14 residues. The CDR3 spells CASSLGGNYAEQFF. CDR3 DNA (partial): TGTGCCAGCTCTCTGGGGGGGAACTATGCTGAGCAGTTC.

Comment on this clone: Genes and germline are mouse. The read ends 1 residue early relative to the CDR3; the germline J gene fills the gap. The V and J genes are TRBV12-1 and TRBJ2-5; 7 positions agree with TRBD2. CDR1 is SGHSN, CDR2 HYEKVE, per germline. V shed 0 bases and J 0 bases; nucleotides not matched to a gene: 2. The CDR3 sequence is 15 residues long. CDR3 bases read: TGTGCCAGCTCTCTCGGCTGGGGGAACCAAGACACCCAGTAC. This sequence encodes CASSLGWGNQDTQY. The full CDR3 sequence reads CASSLGWGNQDTQYF.

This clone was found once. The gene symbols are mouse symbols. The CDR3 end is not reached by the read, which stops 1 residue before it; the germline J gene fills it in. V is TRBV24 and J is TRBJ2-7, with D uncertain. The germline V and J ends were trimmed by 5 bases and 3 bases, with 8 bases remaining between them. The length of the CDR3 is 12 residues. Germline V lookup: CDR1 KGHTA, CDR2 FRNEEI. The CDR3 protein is CASSDAIYEQYF. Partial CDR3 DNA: TGTGCCAGCAGTGATGCGATCTATGAACAGTAC.

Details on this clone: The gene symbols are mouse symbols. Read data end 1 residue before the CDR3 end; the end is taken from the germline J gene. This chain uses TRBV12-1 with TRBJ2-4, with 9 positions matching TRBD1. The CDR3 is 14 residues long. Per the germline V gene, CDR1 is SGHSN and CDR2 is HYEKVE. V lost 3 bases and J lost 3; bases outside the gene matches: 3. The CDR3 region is CASSSTGGQNTLYF. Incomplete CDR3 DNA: TGTGCCAGCTCTTCTACAGGGGGCCAAAACACCTTGTAC.

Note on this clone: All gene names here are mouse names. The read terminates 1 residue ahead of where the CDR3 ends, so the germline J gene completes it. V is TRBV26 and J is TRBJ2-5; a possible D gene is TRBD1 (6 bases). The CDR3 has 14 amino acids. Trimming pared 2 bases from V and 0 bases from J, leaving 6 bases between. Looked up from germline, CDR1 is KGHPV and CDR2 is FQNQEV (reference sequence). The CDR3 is CASSLTGNQDTQYF. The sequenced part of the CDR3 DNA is TGTGCCAGCAGTCTGACAGGGAACCAAGACACCCAGTAC.

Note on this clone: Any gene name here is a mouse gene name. The CDR3 loop reads CASSQDRNSYNSPLYF. The sequenced CDR3 bases are TGTGCCAGCAGCCAAGACAGAAATTCCTATAATTCGCCCCTCTAC. V usage is TRBV2 and J usage is TRBJ1-6, with unresolved D. The read halts 1 residue ahead of the CDR3 end, with the missing end drawn from the germline J gene. TRBJ1-6 is an ORF; its function is uncertain. V lost 0 bases and J lost 0, with 6 bases in between. Germline CDR1 is LGHNA and CDR2 is YSYQKL. The CDR3 sequence is 16 residues long.

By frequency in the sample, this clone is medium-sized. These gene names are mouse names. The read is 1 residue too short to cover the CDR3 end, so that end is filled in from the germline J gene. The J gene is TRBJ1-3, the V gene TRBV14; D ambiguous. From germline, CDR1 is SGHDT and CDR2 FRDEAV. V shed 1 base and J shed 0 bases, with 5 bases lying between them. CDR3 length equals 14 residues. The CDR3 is CASSFQHSGNTLYF. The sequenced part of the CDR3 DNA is TGTGCCAGCAGTTTCCAGCATTCTGGAAATACGCTCTAT.

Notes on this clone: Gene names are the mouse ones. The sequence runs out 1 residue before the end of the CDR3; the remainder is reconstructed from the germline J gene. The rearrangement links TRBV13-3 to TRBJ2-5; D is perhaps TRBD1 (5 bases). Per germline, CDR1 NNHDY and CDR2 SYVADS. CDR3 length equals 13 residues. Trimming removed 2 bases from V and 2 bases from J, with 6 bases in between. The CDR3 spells CASSDDSQDTQYF. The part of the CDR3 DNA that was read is TGTGCCAGCAGTGACGACAGCCAAGACACCCAGTAC.

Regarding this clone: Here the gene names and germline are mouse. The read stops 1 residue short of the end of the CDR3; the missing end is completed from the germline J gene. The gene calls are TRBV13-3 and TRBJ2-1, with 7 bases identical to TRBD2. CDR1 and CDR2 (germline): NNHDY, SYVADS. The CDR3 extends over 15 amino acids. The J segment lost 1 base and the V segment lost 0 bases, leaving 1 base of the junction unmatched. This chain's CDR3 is CASSDDWGNYAEQFF. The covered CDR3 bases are TGTGCCAGCAGTGATGACTGGGGAAACTATGCTGAGCAGTTC.

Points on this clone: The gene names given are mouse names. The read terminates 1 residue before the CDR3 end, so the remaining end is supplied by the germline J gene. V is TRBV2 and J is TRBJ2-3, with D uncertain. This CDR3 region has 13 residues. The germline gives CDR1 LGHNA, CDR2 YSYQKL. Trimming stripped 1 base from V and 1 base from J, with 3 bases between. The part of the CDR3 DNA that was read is TGTGCCAGCAGCCAAGGCCGTGCAGAAACGCTGTAT. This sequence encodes CASSQGRAETLY. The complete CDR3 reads CASSQGRAETLYF.

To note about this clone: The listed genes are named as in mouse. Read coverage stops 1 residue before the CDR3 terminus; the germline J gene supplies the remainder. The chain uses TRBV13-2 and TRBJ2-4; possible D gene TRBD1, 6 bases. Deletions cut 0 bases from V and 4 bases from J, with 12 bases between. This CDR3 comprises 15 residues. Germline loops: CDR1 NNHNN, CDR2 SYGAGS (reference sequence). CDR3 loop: CASGDVIRDKNTLYF. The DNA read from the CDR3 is TGTGCCAGCGGTGATGTCATCCGGGACAAAAACACCTTGTAC.

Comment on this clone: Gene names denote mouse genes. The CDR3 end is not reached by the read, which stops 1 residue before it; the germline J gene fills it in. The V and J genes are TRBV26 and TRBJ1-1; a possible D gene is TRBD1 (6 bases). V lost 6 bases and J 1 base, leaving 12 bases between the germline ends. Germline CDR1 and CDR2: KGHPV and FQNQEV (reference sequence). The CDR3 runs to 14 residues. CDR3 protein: CASRVGTLNTEVFF. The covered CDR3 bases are TGTGCCAGCAGGGTAGGGACATTAAACACAGAAGTCTTC.

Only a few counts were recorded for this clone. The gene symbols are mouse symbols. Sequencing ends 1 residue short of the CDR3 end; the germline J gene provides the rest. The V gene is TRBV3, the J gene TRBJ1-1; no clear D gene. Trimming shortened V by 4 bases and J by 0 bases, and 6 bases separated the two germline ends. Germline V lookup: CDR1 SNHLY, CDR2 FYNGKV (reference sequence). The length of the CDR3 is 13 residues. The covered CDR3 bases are TGTGCCAGCAGCTCAACAGCAAACACAGAAGTCTTC. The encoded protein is CASSSTANTEVF. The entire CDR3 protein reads CASSSTANTEVFF.

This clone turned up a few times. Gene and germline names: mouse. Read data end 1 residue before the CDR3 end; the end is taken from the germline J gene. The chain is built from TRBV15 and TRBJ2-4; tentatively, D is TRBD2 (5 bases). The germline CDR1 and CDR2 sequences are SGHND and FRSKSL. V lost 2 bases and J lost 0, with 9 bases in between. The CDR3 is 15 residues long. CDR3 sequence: CASSLRAGSQNTLYF. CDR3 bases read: TGTGCCAGCAGTTTACGGGCTGGGAGTCAAAACACCTTGTAC.